This T cell receptor beta chain was sequenced in a study of metastatic and nonmetastatic thyroid tumors. Findings and limits, study-wide: Patients with malignant thyroid tumors reportedly had significantly higher TCR beta diversity than those with benign nodules, in blood and tumor.

Regarding this clone: Antigen unknown.

TCRdb re-processed the PCR reads through MiXCR. The sample carries 25,000 to 30,000 clones, around 15% recorded once. The CDR3 is made up of 13 amino acids. The germline V and J ends were trimmed by 4 bases and 4 bases, with 14 bases remaining between them. Germline lookup yields CDR1 DFQATT and CDR2 SNEGSKA (reference sequence). Ahead of thyroid surgery, no patient had received treatment of any kind. This TCR derives from a female donor with papillary thyroid cancer or a benign thyroid nodule (not recorded which). Some clones in this sample may be carry-over from other donors' samples. V and J are TRBV20-1 and TRBJ2-7; D is perhaps TRBD1 or TRBD2 (5 bases each). Material: blood. CDR3 residues: CSAKLVGPYEQYF. CDR3 sequence (DNA): TGCAGTGCTAAGTTGGTGGGACCATACGAGCAGTACTTC.